A selection of T cell receptor beta chains follows, all from one sample in a study of blood T cell repertoires in COVID-19. Some clones are missing from TCRdb's copy, which holds only in-frame ones; the method was immunoSEQ multiplex PCR. The sample contains a few hundred thousand clones, approximately 89% of which appear only once. Specimen: peripheral blood. The receptor set was obtained from a woman aged 50 to 60 with acute or convalescent COVID-19. The CDR3 runs from the conserved cysteine through the conserved F or W. The D gene is left open where the match is weak. Not every row has a clone size; where given, it reads once, few, many or a size class.

d_gene: TRBD1; v_gene: TRBV28; abundance: .; j_gene: TRBJ2-5; len: 13; CDR3aa: CASSLGDSNRQYF; CDR3nt: TGTGCCAGCAGTTTAGGGGACAGCAACCGCCAGTACTTC
d_gene: .; v_gene: TRBV5-1; abundance: .; j_gene: TRBJ1-2; len: 15; CDR3aa: CASSPGLGPNYGYTF; CDR3nt: TGCGCCAGCAGCCCAGGATTAGGTCCTAACTATGGCTACACCTTC
d_gene: .; v_gene: TRBV29-1; abundance: once; j_gene: TRBJ1-5; len: 13; CDR3aa: CSVSENSNQPQHF; CDR3nt: TGCAGCGTTTCAGAAAATAGCAATCAGCCCCAGCATTTT
d_gene: TRBD2; v_gene: TRBV9; abundance: once; j_gene: TRBJ2-7; len: 16; CDR3aa: CASSVSRSGSWYEQYF; CDR3nt: TGTGCCAGCAGCGTCTCACGGAGCGGGAGCTGGTACGAGCAGTACTTC
d_gene: TRBD1; v_gene: TRBV24-1; abundance: .; j_gene: TRBJ2-5; len: 15; CDR3aa: CATSDFYRGQETQYF; CDR3nt: TGTGCCACCAGTGATTTCTACAGGGGGCAAGAGACCCAGTACTTC
d_gene: .; v_gene: TRBV11-3; abundance: .; j_gene: TRBJ1-5; len: 18; CDR3aa: CASSRTGREAHSNQPQHF; CDR3nt: TGTGCCAGCAGCCGAACCGGCAGGGAGGCACATAGCAATCAGCCCCAGCATTTT
d_gene: TRBD1; v_gene: TRBV5-6; abundance: .; j_gene: TRBJ1-1; len: 16; CDR3aa: CASKMTGGLRNTEAFF; CDR3nt: TGTGCCAGCAAGATGACAGGGGGATTGAGGAACACTGAAGCTTTCTTT
d_gene: TRBD1; v_gene: TRBV5-6; abundance: once; j_gene: TRBJ1-2; len: 14; CDR3aa: CASSPRTGRYGYTF; CDR3nt: TGTGCCAGCAGCCCAAGGACAGGGAGGTATGGCTACACCTTC
d_gene: TRBD2; v_gene: TRBV4-1; abundance: .; j_gene: TRBJ2-7; len: 16; CDR3aa: CASSQESTSGSYEQYF; CDR3nt: TGCGCCAGCAGCCAAGAGTCGACTAGCGGGAGTTACGAGCAGTACTTC
d_gene: TRBD1; v_gene: TRBV6-5; abundance: .; j_gene: TRBJ2-7; len: 13; CDR3aa: CASRSQGAYEQYF; CDR3nt: TGTGCCAGCAGGAGTCAGGGGGCTTACGAGCAGTACTTC
d_gene: TRBD1; v_gene: TRBV27; abundance: .; j_gene: TRBJ1-5; len: 15; CDR3aa: CASSFTGAVNQPQHF; CDR3nt: TGTGCCAGCAGTTTCACAGGGGCAGTAAATCAGCCCCAGCATTTT
d_gene: .; v_gene: TRBV24-1; abundance: once; j_gene: TRBJ1-5; len: 16; CDR3aa: CATSDAAAHSNQPQHF; CDR3nt: TGTGCCACCAGTGATGCGGCGGCCCATAGCAATCAGCCCCAGCATTTT
d_gene: .; v_gene: TRBV24-1; abundance: .; j_gene: TRBJ2-2; len: 16; CDR3aa: CATSDRQAANTGELFF; CDR3nt: TGTGCCACCAGTGATAGACAGGCGGCGAACACCGGGGAGCTGTTTTTT
d_gene: .; v_gene: TRBV7-2; abundance: once; j_gene: TRBJ2-1; len: 12; CDR3aa: CASSSPGLFLFF; CDR3nt: TGTGCCAGCAGTTCACCGGGACTCTTTTTGTTCTTC
d_gene: TRBD2; v_gene: TRBV27; abundance: .; j_gene: TRBJ2-7; len: 15; CDR3aa: CASSFGGGPSSEQYF; CDR3nt: TGTGCCAGCAGTTTTGGGGGAGGGCCCTCGAGTGAGCAGTACTTC
d_gene: .; v_gene: TRBV4-1; abundance: .; j_gene: TRBJ1-2; len: 15; CDR3aa: CASSIRGFSNYGYTF; CDR3nt: TGCGCCAGCAGTATCCGGGGTTTCTCTAACTATGGCTACACCTTC
d_gene: .; v_gene: TRBV28; abundance: .; j_gene: TRBJ1-3; len: 14; CDR3aa: CASTQSNSGNTIYF; CDR3nt: TGTGCCAGCACACAAAGTAACTCTGGAAACACCATATATTTT
d_gene: .; v_gene: TRBV6-5; abundance: .; j_gene: TRBJ2-1; len: 14; CDR3aa: CASSYEYRQNEQFF; CDR3nt: TGTGCCAGCAGTTACGAGTACAGGCAAAATGAGCAGTTCTTC
d_gene: .; v_gene: TRBV5-4; abundance: .; j_gene: TRBJ2-1; len: 16; CDR3aa: CASSPDWASAYNEQFF; CDR3nt: TGTGCCAGCAGCCCGGACTGGGCTAGCGCCTACAATGAGCAGTTCTTC
d_gene: .; v_gene: TRBV3-1/TRBV3-2; abundance: .; j_gene: TRBJ2-1; len: 15; CDR3aa: CASSPRAAAGNEQFF; CDR3nt: TGTGCCAGCAGCCCGCGCGCAGCGGCGGGCAATGAGCAGTTCTTC
d_gene: TRBD2; v_gene: TRBV5-1; abundance: .; j_gene: TRBJ2-1; len: 15; CDR3aa: CASSFGTSGSNEQFF; CDR3nt: TGCGCCAGCAGCTTTGGGACTAGCGGGAGCAATGAGCAGTTCTTC
d_gene: .; v_gene: TRBV5-1; abundance: once; j_gene: TRBJ2-2; len: 14; CDR3aa: CASSLASNTGELFF; CDR3nt: TGCGCCAGCAGCTTGGCGTCGAACACCGGGGAGCTGTTTTTT
d_gene: TRBD2; v_gene: TRBV18; abundance: .; j_gene: TRBJ2-7; len: 18; CDR3aa: CASSIQTSGAVGSYEQYF; CDR3nt: TGTGCCAGCTCCATCCAAACTAGCGGAGCGGTGGGTTCCTACGAGCAGTACTTC
d_gene: TRBD2; v_gene: TRBV6-5; abundance: once; j_gene: TRBJ2-2; len: 14; CDR3aa: CASRPSGGTGELFF; CDR3nt: TGTGCCAGCAGGCCTAGCGGGGGCACCGGGGAGCTGTTTTTT
d_gene: TRBD2; v_gene: TRBV7-3; abundance: .; j_gene: TRBJ2-3; len: 16; CDR3aa: CASSSGLVSGTDTQYF; CDR3nt: TGTGCCAGCAGCTCCGGACTAGTCTCGGGCACAGATACGCAGTATTTT
d_gene: .; v_gene: TRBV5-1; abundance: .; j_gene: TRBJ1-6; len: 14; CDR3aa: CASSVTGQGSPLHF; CDR3nt: TGCGCCAGCAGCGTAACAGGGCAGGGTTCACCCCTCCACTTT